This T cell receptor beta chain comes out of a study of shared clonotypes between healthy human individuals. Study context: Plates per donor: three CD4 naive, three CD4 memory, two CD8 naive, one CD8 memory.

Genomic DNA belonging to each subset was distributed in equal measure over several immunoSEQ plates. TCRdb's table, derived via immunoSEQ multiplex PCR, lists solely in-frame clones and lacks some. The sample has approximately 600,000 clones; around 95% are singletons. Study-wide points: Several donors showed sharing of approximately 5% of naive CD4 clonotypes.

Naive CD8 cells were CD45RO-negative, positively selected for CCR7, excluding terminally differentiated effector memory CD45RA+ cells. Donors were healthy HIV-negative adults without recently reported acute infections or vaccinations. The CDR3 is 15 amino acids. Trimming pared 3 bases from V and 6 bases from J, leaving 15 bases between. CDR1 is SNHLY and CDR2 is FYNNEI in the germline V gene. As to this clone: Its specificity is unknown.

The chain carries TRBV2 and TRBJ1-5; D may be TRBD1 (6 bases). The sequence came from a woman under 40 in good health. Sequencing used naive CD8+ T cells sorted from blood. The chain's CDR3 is CASSDYRDLGQPQHF. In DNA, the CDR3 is TGTGCCAGCAGTGACTACAGGGATTTGGGTCAGCCCCAGCATTTT.